What follows are 13 T cell receptor beta chains derived from one specimen sequenced in a study of identical twins listed by TCRdb under 2016. Library preparation was by 5' RACE. Reads for this sample came from an Illumina HiSeq 2000. TCRdb reanalyzed the raw reads on its own, using fastp at Q25 for trimming and MiXCR for clone calling, and kept in-frame beta chains. Each CDR3 protein gets just one entry, which takes the most common genes and DNA from the rows behind it. A total of approximately 260,000 distinct CDR3 sequences appear in this sample, roughly 8% of them only once. The top ten clonotypes cover 2.5% to 3.5% of the sample. These data were also reused for a study on yellow fever vaccine responses in identical twins.

Sample: CD8+ T cells sorted from blood. Receptors originate from a woman younger than 30 in good health.

This clonotype has only a few counts. The chain is built from TRBV20-1 and TRBJ2-3; 13 bases agree with TRBD2. After removal of 4 bases from V and 5 bases from J, the junction contained 12 bases not matched to a gene. CDR3 size: 17 residues. CDR1 and CDR2 (germline): DFQATT, SNEGSKA (reference sequence). The CDR3 is CSATPALLAGGEDTQYF. The DNA for the CDR3 is TGCAGTGCTACCCCTGCCCTACTAGCGGGAGGGGAAGATACGCAGTATTTT.

This clonotype was seen a few times. This sequence joins TRBV7-9 and TRBJ1-4; D is undetermined. This CDR3 is 13 amino acids long. V gave up 8 bases and J gave up 5 bases, with 12 bases separating them. CDR1 is SEHNR and CDR2 is FQNEAQ in the germline V gene (reference sequence). The CDR3 sequence: CASREGGNEKLFF. The CDR3 DNA sequence: TGTGCCAGCCGCGAGGGAGGCAATGAAAAACTGTTTTTT.

This clonotype has a handful of counts. The chain couples TRBV2 to TRBJ2-6; unclear D gene. There are 12 residues in the CDR3. V lost 10 bases, J lost 2 bases, and 6 bases lay in between. From germline, CDR1 is SNHLY and CDR2 FYNNEI. In DNA form, the CDR3 reads TGTGCCACCAGAGCTGGGGCCAACGTCCTGACTTTC. This gives the protein CATRAGANVLTF.

This clonotype was counted a few times. The genes are TRBV7-2 and TRBJ2-3; maybe TRBD1 (5 bases). Trimming took 3 bases from V and 6 from J, leaving 19 bases between them. Germline V gene lookup returns CDR1 SGHTA and CDR2 FQGNSA. The CDR3 is made up of 16 amino acids. CDR3 sequence (DNA): TGTGCCAGCAGCTTTAGGGTCAGGGCATCCGCGGATACGCAGTATTTT. Amino acids: CASSFRVRASADTQYF.

Points on this clonotype: Its ends do not fully match the called genes, so a read error is possible. CDR3 loop: CASSHSGPQGNYGYTF. CDR3 coding DNA: TGTGCCAGCAGTCACTCCGGGCCCCAGGGGAACTATGGCTACACCTTC. The V gene is TRBV6-5, the J gene TRBJ1-2, with D perhaps TRBD1 (6 bases). The germline V gene has CDR1 MNHEY and CDR2 SVGAGI. The CDR3 contains 16 residues.

This clonotype was counted at least ten times. This chain links TRBV27 with TRBJ2-1; 9 nucleotides agree with TRBD1. Germline V gives CDR1 MNHEY, CDR2 SMNVEV (reference sequence). CDR3 size: 13 residues. Trimming took 6 bases from V and 4 from J; bases not matched to a gene: 1. The CDR3 here is CASRDRGYNEQFF. In DNA, the CDR3 is TGTGCCAGCAGGGACAGGGGATACAATGAGCAGTTCTTC.

This clonotype was observed at least ten times. The rearrangement uses TRBV7-9 and TRBJ2-2; D ambiguous. V shed 0 bases and J shed 13 bases, with 9 bases lying between them. Germline V lookup: CDR1 SEHNR, CDR2 FQNEAQ (reference sequence). The CDR3 loop spans 12 amino acids. CDR3 amino acids: CASSLAADGLFF. CDR3 nucleotide sequence: TGTGCCAGCAGCTTAGCCGCCGACGGGCTGTTTTTT.

The chain is built from TRBV25-1 and TRBJ2-2; TRBD1 might be the D (6 bases). With 7 bases removed from V and 0 bases from J, the gap between germline ends came to 12 bases. The CDR3 extends over 15 amino acids. CDR1 is MGHDK and CDR2 is SYGVNS in the germline V gene. The DNA for the CDR3 is TGTGCCAGCAAGGACAGCTTTACGAACACCGGGGAGCTGTTTTTT. Protein: CASKDSFTNTGELFF.

The rearrangement joins TRBV27 to TRBJ1-2; 7 positions agree with TRBD1. From germline, CDR1 is MNHEY and CDR2 SMNVEV (reference sequence). The junction had 7 bases not matched to a gene; V was cut back by 7 bases and J by 2 bases. The CDR3 is made up of 14 amino acids. The CDR3 reads CASTQTGTNYGYTF. The CDR3 DNA reads TGTGCCAGCACCCAGACAGGGACAAACTATGGCTACACCTTC.

This clonotype came up many times. V is TRBV6-2 or TRBV6-3 and J is TRBJ2-7, with 7 bases fitting TRBD1. V gave up 6 bases and J gave up 0 bases; unmatched junction bases: 8. The CDR3 length is 15 residues. Germline loops: CDR1 MNHEY, CDR2 SVGEGT. Here the CDR3 DNA reads TGTGCCAGCAGACAAGGAACAGGGGACTCCTACGAGCAGTACTTC. Its protein product is CASRQGTGDSYEQYF.

The table lists this clonotype with a few counts. The chain carries TRBV5-1 and TRBJ2-7, with D unresolved. V was cut by 9 bases and J by 8 bases, with 21 bases left in between. Germline values: CDR1 SGHRS, CDR2 YFSETQ. The CDR3 consists of 13 residues. The CDR3 spells CATPDGPQLKQYF. The CDR3 nucleotides read TGCGCCACCCCGGACGGTCCTCAGTTGAAGCAGTACTTC. The complete variable domain, with remaining parts taken from reference TRBV5-1 and TRBJ2-7, reads KAGVTQTPRYLIKTRGQQVTLSCSPISGHRSVSWYQQTPGQGLQFLFEYFSETQRNKGNFPGRFSGRQFSNSRSEMNVSTLELGDSALYLCATPDGPQLKQYFGPGTRLTVT.

This clonotype was seen only a few times. The chain couples TRBV28 to TRBJ1-1, with 8 bases lining up with TRBD1. This CDR3 contains 15 residues. Germline CDR1 MDHEN, CDR2 SYDVKM. After removal of 5 bases from V and 3 bases from J, the junction contained 8 bases not matched to a gene. The CDR3 coding sequence is TGTGCCAGCAGTCCAAGACAGGGGCTGGACACTGAAGCTTTCTTT. This sequence encodes CASSPRQGLDTEAFF. Using reference TRBV28 and TRBJ1-1 for the parts outside the CDR3, the full variable domain is DVKVTQSSRYLVKRTGEKVFLECVQDMDHENMFWYRQDPGLGLRLIYFSYDVKMKEKGDIPEGYSVSREKKERFSLILESASTNQTSMYLCASSPRQGLDTEAFFGQGTRLTVV.

V gene TRBV11-2 combines with J gene TRBJ2-7; D not resolved. Trimming left V 5 bases short and J 5 bases short, with 19 bases between. This CDR3 is built from 15 residues. Germline assignment: CDR1 SGHAT and CDR2 FQNNGV. The CDR3 loop reads CASSQKGTRIHEQYF. Here the CDR3 DNA reads TGTGCCAGCAGCCAAAAGGGCACGCGAATCCACGAGCAGTACTTC.